This entry concerns a single TCR beta chain. Its target is unknown. Described treatment: oral pan-JAK inhibitor, 5-10 mg twice daily. From germline, CDR1 is SEHNR and CDR2 FQNEAQ (reference sequence). V shed 1 base, J shed 6 bases, and the junction held 3 bases outside the gene matches. The CDR3 covers 14 residues. The data were obtained in a study of CD8+ T cells in alopecia areata. Broader study findings: Clonality was higher in lesional than normal scalp, especially in alopecia totalis/universalis. Scalp sample sequencing also detects resident alphabeta T cells of normal skin.

cDNA prepared by RNA extraction and subsequent reverse transcription served as the template for sequencing. Profiling relied on immunoSEQ multiplex PCR, and the TCRdb table lists in-frame clones only, not all of them. Among 95,000 to 100,000 clones listed, roughly 56% were seen once. The chain combines TRBV7-9 with TRBJ1-5, with 7 bases that match TRBD1. The sequences come from CD8+ T cells sorted from blood, collected between weeks 55 and 65, from a patient treated with tofacitinib. The receptor's source is a human donor with alopecia areata. CDR3 DNA sequence: TGTGCCAGCAGCTTAGGACAGGGTAGTCAGCCCCAGCATTTT. It codes for CASSLGQGSQPQHF.